This entry features one T cell receptor (beta chain) sequence. Its binding antigen is unknown. A much larger clone differs from this one at a single base, so this may be a read error. The library was produced with multiplex PCR. Sequencing used an Illumina HiSeq 4000. To build TCR beta libraries, CDR3 regions were amplified by Arm-PCR using iRepertoire HTBI primers. Before sequencing, the PCR products went through gel purification. The original methods were these. Gene usage analysis of CDR3 amino acid clonotypes relied on the approximately 60 TRBV and more than twelve TRBJ segments identified across samples. Filtered high-quality paired reads were merged into contigs using COPE and FqMerger. BLAST was used to align contigs to IMGT TRBV, TRBD and TRBJ reference genes, with CDR3 defined following IMGT. Any clonotype with a frequency above 0.1% was counted as a highly expanded clone. Shannon entropy was used to measure repertoire diversity, and the Gini coefficient was used to measure V-J evenness. A clonotype found in more than one individual was treated as public. TCRdb ran its own pipeline on the public reads, namely fastp trimming at Q25 and MiXCR clone calling, and kept in-frame beta chains. When rows share a CDR3 protein, they turn into one entry using the most common DNA and genes. These V and J calls rely on TCRdb rather than the paper's analysis. This sample lists around 400,000 distinct CDR3 sequences; roughly 15% were detected once. Around a fifth of the sample lies in the top ten.

Taken from cysteine to phenylalanine, the CDR3 has 18 residues. Only the CDR3 DNA stays, 54 bases, in frame from base 1. CDR1 and CDR2 are drawn from the germline V gene: MDHEN, SYDVKM. This specimen's time point label, per the study, means: newly diagnosed GD, antithyroid drugs for less than 3 months. RNA was extracted from PBMCs in TRIzol for both TCR sequencing and RNA sequencing. The diagnosis of Graves' disease was made according to American Thyroid Association guidelines. Patients were recruited from an endocrinology department in Xi'an, China. Each patient gave 9 to 10 milliliters of peripheral blood, collected in an EDTA anticoagulant tube. Ficoll Paque Plus density gradient separation was used to isolate PBMCs, and no additional T cell sorting was done. An Agilent 2100 Bioanalyzer and agarose gel were used to check RNA quality, while a NanoDrop 2000 measured RNA concentration. This sample stems from a study of regulatory T cells in long-lasting Graves disease listed by TCRdb under 2021. Some background on the complete study: Newly diagnosed Graves' disease patients had taken antithyroid drugs for less than 3 months. A total of around 35 samples underwent TCR sequencing: about 13 from persistent and roughly 20 from newly diagnosed Graves' disease patients. Persistent Graves' disease patients were compared with newly diagnosed Graves' disease patients by peripheral blood TCR sequencing and RNA sequencing. The study took place in China and was registered as a clinical trial.

What the research found in general, with its limitations: Persistent patients shared more public clonotypes among themselves (around 2,800) than newly diagnosed patients did (approximately 970). Preferential use of TRBV28, TRBJ1-2 and TRBJ2-5 was observed in persistent disease, whereas TRBV20-1 and TRBJ2-1 were favored in newly diagnosed disease. Sequencing and analysis were restricted to the TCR beta chain. Because the primary lesion, thyroid tissue, could not be accessed, the study looked at peripheral blood alone. Compared with newly diagnosed patients, persistent Graves' disease patients had lower TCR Shannon entropy and fewer highly expanded clones, which suggests clonal expansion. The authors noted that the small sample size was a limitation that may lower accuracy.

The sample in question was peripheral blood mononuclear cells (PBMCs), obtained at new diagnosis, from a patient treated with antithyroid drugs. The source is a female donor with Graves disease. Recombination joined TRBV28 with TRBJ2-6; TRBD1 matches 7 bases in the middle. The DNA sequence is as follows: TGTGTCAGCAGTACTAGGTTCCGCCAGGGGGCTGGGGCCAACGTCCTGACTTTC. Translation gives CVSSTRFRQGAGANVLTF.